These 20 T cell receptor beta chains came from one sample sequenced in a study of regulatory T cells in long-lasting Graves disease. Construction of the TCR beta libraries employed iRepertoire HTBI primers in conjunction with Arm-PCR of CDR3 regions. TCRdb re-analysed the multiplex PCR reads in MiXCR, keeping a single row per CDR3 protein. The sample lists around 450,000 distinct CDR3 sequences, around 16% occurring once. As for time point: newly diagnosed GD, antithyroid drugs for less than 3 months. The TCR library used RNA extracted from PBMCs. These data are also associated with another study on T cells in Graves' hyperthyroidism and ophthalmopathy.

The source was peripheral blood mononuclear cells (PBMCs), collected at new diagnosis, from a patient treated with antithyroid drugs. The source is a middle-aged woman with Graves disease.

This clonotype was counted only a few times. The rearrangement joins TRBV7-9 to TRBJ2-6; D is possibly TRBD2 (5 bases). The V gene's germline CDR1 is SEHNR and CDR2 FQNEAQ (reference sequence). V lost 0 bases and J lost 3, with 15 bases in between. This CDR3 region has 18 residues. CDR3 region: CASSLALGDGGGANVLTF. In DNA form, the CDR3 reads TGTGCCAGCAGCTTAGCGCTTGGGGATGGAGGTGGGGCCAACGTCCTGACTTTC.

The count of this clonotype is one. The DNA for the CDR3 is TGTGCCAGTTCGTACAGGGGAAATTCACCCCTCCACTTT. Translation: CASSYRGNSPLHF. The V gene is TRBV19, the J gene TRBJ1-6; TRBD1 agrees at 7 bases. V lost 8 bases and J lost 7; bases outside the gene matches: 5. The germline V gene has CDR1 LNHDA and CDR2 SQIVND (reference sequence). CDR3 length: 13 amino acids.

This clonotype appeared a few times. The V gene is TRBV5-1, the J gene TRBJ2-3; possibly TRBD1 for D (6 bases). Germline CDR1 reads SGHRS; CDR2 reads YFSETQ. V was pared by 4 bases and J by 2 bases, with 17 bases between. This CDR3 spans 16 amino acids. The CDR3, as DNA: TGCGCCAGCAGCATGACAGGAGTGACGTTCACAGATACGCAGTATTTT. It encodes CASSMTGVTFTDTQYF.

This clonotype was seen ten or more times. The V call is TRBV11-2, the J call TRBJ2-3, with TRBD2 matching over 7 bases. The CDR3 totals 16 residues. The germline gives CDR1 SGHAT, CDR2 FQNNGV. V dropped 1 base and J dropped 0; count of bases not matched to a gene: 4. The CDR3 here is CASSLGAGVSTDTQYF. For the CDR3, the DNA is TGTGCCAGCAGCTTAGGGGCGGGAGTGAGCACAGATACGCAGTATTTT.

This clonotype was seen ten or more times. The chain employs TRBV28 and TRBJ2-7, with TRBD2 matching over 9 bases. Germline loops: CDR1 MDHEN, CDR2 SYDVKM. The trim removed 4 bases at V and 4 bases at J, leaving 8 bases unmatched. The CDR3 has 15 amino acids. Here the CDR3 DNA reads TGTGCCAGCAGTTCCGATTGGCTAGCGGGATACGAGCAGTACTTC. This gives the protein CASSSDWLAGYEQYF.

Only one count was recorded for this clonotype. It may be a read error: a sequence one base away is much more abundant. V gene TRBV12-3 or TRBV12-4 combines with J gene TRBJ2-7; 14 nucleotides match TRBD2. CDR3 size: 14 residues. This chain's CDR3 is CANSRGLAGDEQYF. The CDR3 nucleotides read TGTGCCAACAGTCGGGGACTAGCGGGAGACGAGCAGTACTTC.

This clonotype was recorded at least ten times. This chain joins TRBV27 and TRBJ1-6, with 7 bases matching TRBD1. The V gene's germline CDR1 is MNHEY and CDR2 SMNVEV (reference sequence). The CDR3 has 14 residues. Trimming took 6 bases from V and 7 from J; bases not matched to a gene: 6. CDR3 in amino acids: CASSRDSQNSPLHF. CDR3 in DNA: TGTGCCAGCAGCCGGGACAGCCAAAATTCACCCCTCCACTTT.

This clonotype was seen at least ten times. The V call is TRBV3-1, the J call TRBJ2-5; the D is unclear. This CDR3 has 12 amino acids. CDR1 LGHDT and CDR2 YNNKEL come from the germline V gene (reference sequence). Trimming removed 2 bases from V and 6 bases from J, with 7 bases in between. The CDR3 region is CASSQLEQTQYF. The CDR3 region has the DNA TGTGCCAGCAGCCAACTAGAACAGACCCAGTACTTC.

The chain couples TRBV14 to TRBJ2-7; 7 nucleotides line up with TRBD2. CDR3 length equals 15 residues. The V and J ends lost 1 base and 3 bases, in that order; junction bases with no gene match: 6. Germline V lookup: CDR1 SGHDN, CDR2 FVKESK. The CDR3 protein is CASSQAGGLFYEQYF. The CDR3 DNA reads TGTGCCAGCAGCCAAGCGGGGGGACTATTCTACGAGCAGTACTTC.

This clonotype has a count of ten or more. V is TRBV11-2 and J is TRBJ2-3, with TRBD2 matching 7 bases. CDR1 SGHAT and CDR2 FQNNGV come from the germline V gene. The J segment lost 3 bases and the V segment lost 5 bases, leaving 14 bases of the junction unmatched. This CDR3 spans 17 amino acids. In DNA, the CDR3 is TGTGCCAGCAGCCCGCCGGGAGGCGGGAGAGGGACAGATACGCAGTATTTT. Translation gives CASSPPGGGRGTDTQYF.

This clonotype was counted between two and nine times. Mismatch with germline at one junction end may stem from a read error. The gene calls are TRBV18 and TRBJ2-5; D remains ambiguous. The CDR3 is 12 amino acids. Germline values: CDR1 KGHSH, CDR2 LQKENI. The CDR3 here is CASSPHQETRYF. The CDR3 DNA reads TGTGCCAGCTCACCGCACCAAGAGACCCGGTACTTC.

This clonotype has a count of ten or more. The CDR3 reads CSAREANSDYNEQFF. The CDR3 DNA sequence: TGCAGTGCTAGAGAAGCGAATAGCGATTACAATGAGCAGTTCTTC. The rearrangement joins TRBV20-1 to TRBJ2-1; weak D call: TRBD2 (5 bases). Germline V lookup: CDR1 DFQATT, CDR2 SNEGSKA (reference sequence). Deletions cut 0 bases from V and 4 bases from J, with 13 bases between. The length of the CDR3 is 15 residues.

The sample holds many counts of this clonotype. CDR3 loop: CASSLGLEETQYF. CDR3 DNA: TGTGCCAGCAGCCTTGGACTAGAAGAGACCCAGTACTTC. The rearrangement uses TRBV7-9 and TRBJ2-5; TRBD2 agrees at 7 bases. The junction had 3 bases not matched to a gene; V was cut back by 5 bases and J by 3 bases. The germline CDR1 and CDR2 sequences are SEHNR and FQNEAQ (reference sequence). The CDR3 loop spans 13 amino acids.

About this clonotype: This could be a read error, since a much larger clone is one nucleotide away. The rearrangement links TRBV19 to TRBJ2-7, with 11 positions matching TRBD2. CDR3 size: 15 residues. V trimming: 8 bases; J trimming: 0 bases; junction bases outside the gene matches: 6. CDR1 and CDR2 from the germline V gene are LNHDA and SQIVND (reference sequence). The CDR3 reads CASRTSGLSSYEQYF. The CDR3 region has the DNA TGTGCCAGTCGGACTAGCGGGCTGAGCTCCTACGAGCAGTACTTC.

This clonotype was recorded many times. J is TRBJ2-5 and V is TRBV6-5; tentatively, D is TRBD2 (6 bases). Between the trimmed V and J ends, which lost 0 bases and 5 bases, there was a span of 13 bases. The V gene's germline CDR1 is MNHEY and CDR2 SVGAGI. This CDR3 contains 15 residues. CDR3 sequence: CASSYSWRSGETQYF. CDR3 sequence (DNA): TGTGCCAGCAGTTACTCTTGGAGGAGCGGGGAGACCCAGTACTTC.

This clonotype showed up many times. The chain recombines TRBV7-9 with TRBJ2-7; TRBD2 aligns across 9 bases. The CDR3 is 13 amino acids. The germline V gene encodes CDR1 SEHNR and CDR2 FQNEAQ (reference sequence). V lost 2 bases, J lost 7 bases, and 3 bases stayed unmatched. The CDR3 nucleotides read TGTGCCAGCAGCTTACCTAGCGGGATTGAGCAGTACTTC. It translates to CASSLPSGIEQYF.

The J gene is TRBJ2-7, the V gene TRBV7-9; perhaps TRBD1 as D (5 bases). Germline values: CDR1 SEHNR, CDR2 FQNEAQ (reference sequence). The V gene lost 8 bases and the J gene lost 8 bases, with 19 bases spanning the gap. The CDR3 runs 13 residues. The chain's CDR3 is CASVSPLQGQQYF. The CDR3 coding sequence is TGTGCCAGCGTCTCTCCGTTGCAGGGTCAGCAGTACTTC.

This clonotype was counted ten times or more. This sequence joins TRBV12-3 or TRBV12-4 and TRBJ2-5; either TRBD1 or TRBD2 may fit D (5 bases each). This CDR3 region has 14 residues. Trimming took 4 bases from V and 4 from J, leaving 13 bases between them. The CDR3 DNA sequence: TGTGCCAGCAGTTCCATCAGTGGGGGAGAGACCCAGTACTTC. This codes for CASSSISGGETQYF.

This clonotype was detected ten times or more. This sequence joins TRBV10-3 and TRBJ2-2; D gene ambiguous. Trimming took off 0 bases at V and 5 bases at J, with 7 bases between the two ends. There are 14 residues in the CDR3. Germline values: CDR1 ENHRY, CDR2 SYGVKD. The CDR3 DNA follows: TGTGCCATCAGTGAGTCGGACCGGACCGGGGAGCTGTTTTTT. As protein: CAISESDRTGELFF.

This clonotype was seen repeatedly, ten times or more. The J gene is TRBJ2-7, the V gene TRBV7-2, with D possibly matching TRBD1 (6 bases). V lost 1 base to trimming and J lost 6 bases, with 13 bases between them. CDR1 and CDR2 (germline): SGHTA, FQGNSA. The CDR3 contains 14 residues. CDR3 amino acids: CASSLVGHGGEQYF. In DNA, the CDR3 is TGTGCCAGCAGCTTAGTGGGACACGGCGGCGAGCAGTACTTC.